The TCR beta chain under discussion was sequenced for a study of cytomegalovirus exposure and HLA in healthy donors (dated by TCRdb to 2016 to 2017). A note on the overall study: An earlier analysis of under 600 of the donors reported approximately 270 Gb of sequence data and around 120 million unique TCR beta sequences from 150 million to 200 million T cells. Roughly 300 gigabases of sequencing data and tens of millions of unique TCR sequences were included in an early release covering under 650 HLA-typed donors. Among the roughly 400 genotyped donors, roughly 80% belonged to the genetic ancestry cluster associated with self-reported Caucasian donors. The study was designed to test whether signatures of past pathogen exposure could be identified by cataloging public T cell receptors. The study used immunosequencing to profile the T cell repertoires of about 670 subjects and linked those repertoires to cytomegalovirus serostatus. Along with the 666-subject first cohort, a separate validation cohort of around 110 different subjects was used. To predict cytomegalovirus infection status, the study brought together high-throughput TCR immunosequencing, statistical association of individual TCRs with disease status, and machine learning. A later analysis re-analyzed previously published TCR beta repertoires from several hundred donors and added high-resolution HLA genotyping to study TCR occurrence patterns. The later analysis used no new phenotypic data to find candidate immune exposures, relying instead on TCR beta sequences and their occurrence across donors. In an earlier analysis of several hundred of the donors, high-throughput TCR beta sequencing was used to judge whether each TCR beta V gene segment behaved as functional or pseudogenic. Alongside the repertoire data, information on donor age, sex, ethnicity and CMV serostatus was compiled. A later genetic analysis used genome-wide SNP genotypes for about three fifths of the 666 donors, treating that subset as a discovery cohort. Every discovery cohort repertoire had been produced on one sequencing platform. HLA typing covered class I and class II loci at four-digit resolution. The number of donors typed differed by locus, with about 629-630 for A, B, C, DRB1 and DQB1, about 500 for DQA1, about 610 for DPA1, and around 450 for DPB1. A few DR-DQ haplotypes were treated as single units for association and clustering because of strong linkage in the cohort. Among roughly 400 genotyped donors of the cohort, an average of approximately 220,000 unique TCR beta nucleotide sequences was sequenced per donor, of which roughly 17% were non-productive.

Overall study results and their limits: In a later analysis, several top co-occurrence clusters were reported to appear linked to parvovirus B19, influenza, CMV and Epstein-Barr virus. Compared with equally common non-associated chains, HLA-associated TCR beta chains in a later analysis were more clonally expanded and had lower generation probabilities. Because HLA typing was unavailable for some donors at each locus, only the typed subset was used in association tests. Most CMV-associated TCR beta chains appeared to be HLA-restricted in a later analysis, and the HLA associations seemed to be driven largely by CMV exposure. Linkage disequilibrium might explain the correlated functional status among segregating V segments, but an unknown experimental factor could not be ruled out. The study listed 150 to 200 TCR beta chains as associated with cytomegalovirus. A later analysis associated about 17,000 TCR beta sequences with specific HLA alleles at a false discovery rate of 0.05. The authors suggested that the approach could potentially be generalized to other disease states and immunological phenotypes. This cohort had only TCR beta chains sequenced, and the lack of alpha or paired-chain data limited which features could be detected. While some public TCRs were present in many individuals, most TCR sequences turned up only very rarely across donors. The classifier was reported to diagnose cytomegalovirus status with high specificity and sensitivity in both the original cohort and the validation cohort. An earlier analysis of 450 to 750 of the donors showed that most TCR beta V segments appeared in productive rearrangements either about 90% or about 30% of the time, which broadly matched IMGT annotations. A later genetic analysis reported fewer N-insertions in productive TCRs among donors in an Asian-associated ancestry cluster than the roughly 700-donor mean. The earlier analysis of about 600 of the donors excluded some 15 rarely observed V segments, including chromosome 9 orphons, because counts were too low. The 87-base-pair reads could not distinguish some IMGT-functional V segments, including TRBV6-2 and TRBV6-3, so those segments were excluded. Immune exposure information for the cohort was limited to CMV serostatus. Three of the identified cytomegalovirus-associated TCR beta chains were confirmed in vitro to be specific for cytomegalovirus antigens. A cluster of highly shared sequence variants was judged likely to represent a technical artifact of the sequencing pipeline. The presence/absence analyses assumed that sequencing depth was roughly uniform across donors, and that assumption may not be true. In a later genetic analysis, a missense DCLRE1C variant was associated with V-gene and J-gene trimming of TCR beta chains, and the association was replicated in an independent cohort. When HLA alleles, especially DR and DQ, strongly co-occurred, TCR associations were difficult to assign to individual alleles. A later analysis found that TCR association rates varied across HLA loci, with DRB1 alleles showing the most associated TCRs and HLA-C alleles the fewest. A further reported finding was that TCR beta sequences accurately predicted the HLA-A and HLA-B alleles for most subjects in the first cohort.

In total, 666 healthy bone marrow donors made up the cohort. At the time of sampling, all cohort members were nominally healthy, though unrecorded immune exposures were likely present. The donor was CMV seronegative and belonged to the group of roughly 330 seronegative cohort members. A peripheral blood sample was collected from each donor, and TCR beta sequencing was performed on peripheral blood mononuclear cells. Genomic DNA was extracted from the blood cell samples with the Qiagen DNeasy Blood Extraction Kit. Comment on this clone: Its antigen remains undetermined. Per-base qualities were not stored, and no clone one base away is much larger.

To prepare the library, the immunoSEQ multiplex PCR assay was applied. The multiplex PCR relied on a mix of 60 forward primers for TCR Vbeta segments and 13 reverse primers for TCR Jbeta segments. Amplification of the CDR3 region of rearranged TCR beta genes was performed with a multiplex PCR assay on genomic DNA. The Illumina HiSeq System was used to sequence the amplified TCR beta libraries as 87-base-pair reads. The published analysis was carried out like this. In a later analysis, tens of millions of unique TCR beta chains were counted across the 666 repertoires, and roughly 10 million of these chains were shared by at least two donors. Raw reads were error-corrected and collapsed into unique sequences by a nearest-neighbor algorithm in which closely related sequences were merged to remove PCR and sequencing errors. CDR3 sequences were aligned to IMGT reference sequences to assign V, D and J gene segments. For a sequence to be retained, at least a six-nucleotide match to both a V gene segment and a J gene segment was required. Rearrangements were called productive when the CDR3 lacked stop codons and stayed in frame with V and J; all others were non-productive. Following IMGT convention, CDR3 was defined as the stretch from the second conserved V-encoded cysteine to the conserved J-encoded phenylalanine. The earlier analysis of about 500 of the donors excluded sequences that lacked an unambiguous match to a single V gene segment. An earlier analysis of several hundred of the donors called V segments functional above 56.7% productive rearrangements and segregating when the between-donor standard deviation exceeded 5%. To diagnose cytomegalovirus status from the catalog of TCR beta chain sequences, a statistical classification framework was built. In a later analysis, TCR nucleotide sequences were compared against IMGT/GENE-DB human TR gene sequences so that V and J genes could be assigned. A later analysis assigned CDR3 sequences and most-parsimonious VDJ recombination scenarios with the TCRdist pipeline. A later analysis defined each TCR beta chain by its CDR3 amino acid sequence plus V-gene family, and excluded reads lacking a unique V-gene family. In a later analysis, approximately 640 highly shared, low-generation-probability nucleotide sequences were removed to address suspected cross-contamination and a sequencing artifact. In a later analysis, a clonal expansion index was calculated for each public chain from normalized within-repertoire ranks of inferred template counts. Generation probabilities in a later analysis came from a VDJ recombination model fitted to out-of-frame rearrangements, and those results were checked against IGoR. In a later analysis, hypergeometric tests were used to score TCR-TCR, TCR-HLA and TCR-CMV co-occurrence, with a repertoire-size bias correction applied to TCR pairs. To estimate false discovery rates, a later analysis permuted the HLA or CMV assignments 20 times. In a later analysis, co-occurring TCRs were grouped with DBSCAN, and TCRdist sequence similarity was added when clustering was performed within HLA-allele-positive subsets. For co-occurrence clustering, repertoires with fewer than 30,000 or more than 120,000 public chains were excluded, along with four or five repertoires with anomalous nucleotide sharing. TCRdb took this table from immuneACCESS and kept in-frame rearrangements with V and J called. Such tables lack part of the clones; where checked against another copy, unresolved V genes explain under half of the gap, and the rest is unexplained. D and trimming come from the DNA, and the V and J calls and clone size come from that table. In this sample the table shows fewer than 250,000 clones, approximately 80% of which occur a single time. Of the sample, about 14% is held by the ten largest clones.

Via the germline V gene, CDR1 is SGHTA and CDR2 FQGTGA. V gives up 3 bases and J gives up 2 bases, and the segment between their germline ends measures 25 bases. The CDR3 runs 19 residues from the cysteine to the phenylalanine. Only CDR3 DNA is held: 57 bases, read in frame from base 1. The sample taken for sequencing was PBMCs. This clonotype was obtained from a man in his forties or fifties in good health and CMV-seronegative. The chain is assembled from TRBV7-3 and TRBJ1-1; TRBD1 could be the D gene, as 5 bases match. The CDR3 protein: CASSLGFWGHKSFNTEAFF. At the DNA level, the sequence is TGTGCCAGCAGCTTGGGGTTCTGGGGCCACAAATCTTTTAACACTGAAGCTTTCTTT.